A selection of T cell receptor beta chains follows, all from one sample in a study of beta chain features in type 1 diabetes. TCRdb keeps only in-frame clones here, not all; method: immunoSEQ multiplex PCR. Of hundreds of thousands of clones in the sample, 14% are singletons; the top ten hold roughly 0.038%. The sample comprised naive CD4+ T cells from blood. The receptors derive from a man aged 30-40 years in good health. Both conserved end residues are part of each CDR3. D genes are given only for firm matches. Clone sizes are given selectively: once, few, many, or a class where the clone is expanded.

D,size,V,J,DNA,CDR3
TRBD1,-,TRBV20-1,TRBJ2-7,TGCAGTGCTGAGACAGGGGATGAGCAGTACTTC,CSAETGDEQYF
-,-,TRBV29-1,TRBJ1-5,TGCAGCGTTGCCGACCAGGGTGGAGGGCAGCCCCAGCATTTT,CSVADQGGGQPQHF
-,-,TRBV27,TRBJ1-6,TGTGCCAGCAGTGTAGCAGCAGAGGCACCCCTCCACTTT,CASSVAAEAPLHF
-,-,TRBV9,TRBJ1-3,TGTGCCAGCAGCGAAGAGGCTGGAAACACCATATATTTT,CASSEEAGNTIYF
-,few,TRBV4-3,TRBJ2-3,TGCGCCAGCAGCCAAGATAGTTCAGATACGCAGTATTTT,CASSQDSSDTQYF
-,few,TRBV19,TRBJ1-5,TGTGCCAGTAGAACACGAGATCAGCCCCAGCATTTT,CASRTRDQPQHF
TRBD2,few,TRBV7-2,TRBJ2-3,TGTGCCAGCAGCTTAGTAGCGGGGTTAAGCACAGATACGCAGTATTTT,CASSLVAGLSTDTQYF
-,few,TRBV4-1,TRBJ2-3,TGCGCCAGCAGCCAAGAGGGGGCCGTAGATACGCAGTATTTT,CASSQEGAVDTQYF
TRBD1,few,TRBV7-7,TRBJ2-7,TGTGCCAGCAGCTTAGATGGGACAGGGGCCTACGAGCAGTACTTC,CASSLDGTGAYEQYF
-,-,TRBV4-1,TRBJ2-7,TGCGCCAGCAGCCAAGATCACGGCAGGCAGGCCACCTACGAGCAGTACTTC,CASSQDHGRQATYEQYF
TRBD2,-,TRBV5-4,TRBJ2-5,TGTGCCAGCAGCTTGGGGGCTAGCGGGAGCGGCGGGACCCAGTACTTC,CASSLGASGSGGTQYF
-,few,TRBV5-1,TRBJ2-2,TGCGCCAGCAGCTCCACCTCAGGGGCAAGCTTCGTTACCGGGGAGCTGTTTTTT,CASSSTSGASFVTGELFF
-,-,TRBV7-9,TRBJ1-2,TGTGCCAGCAGCCACACGGCGGGTTGGTATGGCTACACCTTC,CASSHTAGWYGYTF
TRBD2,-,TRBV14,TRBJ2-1,TGTGCCAGCAACCTAGCGGGAGGTTCCTACAATGAGCAGTTCTTC,CASNLAGGSYNEQFF
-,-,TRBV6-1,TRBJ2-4,TGTGCCAGCAGTACCATGGAGGGGGATCAGTACTTC,CASSTMEGDQYF
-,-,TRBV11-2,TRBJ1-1,TGTGCCAGCAGCTTGGGTGGAGGTGCCTTGAACACTGAAGCTTTCTTT,CASSLGGGALNTEAFF
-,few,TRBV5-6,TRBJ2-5,TGTGCCAGCAGCTTGGTGGCACACCTCCAAGAGACCCAGTACTTC,CASSLVAHLQETQYF
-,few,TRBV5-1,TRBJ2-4,TGCGCCAGCAGCCCGACGGTAGCCAAAAACATTCAGTACTTC,CASSPTVAKNIQYF
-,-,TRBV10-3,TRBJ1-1,TGTGCCATCAGCAGGGGATCTGAAGCTTTCTTT,CAISRGSEAFF
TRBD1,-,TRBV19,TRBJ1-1,TGTGCCAGTAGTGCAGCCGGGACAGTGAACACTGAAGCTTTCTTT,CASSAAGTVNTEAFF
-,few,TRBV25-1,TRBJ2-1,TGTGCCAGCAGTGAAGCGGGCAGGGGCTTGAGCTCCTACAATGAGCAGTTCTTC,CASSEAGRGLSSYNEQFF
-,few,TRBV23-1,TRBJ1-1,TGCGCCAGCACCACCATACCGTTCCCTAGGGGCAGAAAGAACACTGAAGCTTTCTTT,CASTTIPFPRGRKNTEAFF
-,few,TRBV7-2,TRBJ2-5,TGTGCCAGCAGCCCGGGGGACTTCAGGGAGACCCAGTACTTC,CASSPGDFRETQYF
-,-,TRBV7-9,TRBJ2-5,TGTGCCAGCAGCTTGGGCGGGGAGGAGACCCAGTACTTC,CASSLGGEETQYF
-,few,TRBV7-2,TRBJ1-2,TGTGCCAGCAGCCCGGACCTCTTGGTCTATGGCTACACCTTC,CASSPDLLVYGYTF
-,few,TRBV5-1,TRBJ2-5,TGCGCCAGCAGCATCGACAGAGGCCGGGAGACCCAGTACTTC,CASSIDRGRETQYF
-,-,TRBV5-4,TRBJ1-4,TGTGCCAGCAGCCGGGACATGCAAGAAAAACTGTTTTTT,CASSRDMQEKLFF
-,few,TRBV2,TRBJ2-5,TGTGCCAGCATCCGGACTCGCCAAGAGACCCAGTACTTC,CASIRTRQETQYF
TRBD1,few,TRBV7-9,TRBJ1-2,TGTGCCAGCAGCTTAGAGGGGGCGCCTCATGGCTACACCTTC,CASSLEGAPHGYTF
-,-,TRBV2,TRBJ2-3,TGTGCCAGCAGTACAGGGTCATCGGATTGGGATACGCAGTATTTT,CASSTGSSDWDTQYF
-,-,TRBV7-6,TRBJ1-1,TGTGCCAGCAGCCCGATGGGCATGAACACTGAAGCTTTCTTT,CASSPMGMNTEAFF
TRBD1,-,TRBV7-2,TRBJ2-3,TGTGCCAGCAGAAAAACAGGGGTTCGGGCAGATACGCAGTATTTT,CASRKTGVRADTQYF
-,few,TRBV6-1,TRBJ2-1,TGTGCCAGCAGTGAAATGTATCTTGAGCAGTTCTTC,CASSEMYLEQFF
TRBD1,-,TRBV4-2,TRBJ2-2,TGTGCCAGCAGCCAAACCGGGACAGCCGGGGAGCTGTTTTTT,CASSQTGTAGELFF
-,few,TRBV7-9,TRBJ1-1,TGTGCCAGCAGCTTATCAGGGATGAACACTGAAGCTTTCTTT,CASSLSGMNTEAFF
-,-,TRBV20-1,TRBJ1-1,TGCAGTCAGGGGTGGAACACTGAAGCTTTCTTT,CSQGWNTEAFF
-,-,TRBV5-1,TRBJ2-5,TGCGCCAGCAGCAGGGGACGTCAAGAGACCCAGTACTTC,CASSRGRQETQYF
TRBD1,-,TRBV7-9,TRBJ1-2,TGTGCCAGCAGCTCCTCTCGGGGAGGTCGGGACAGTCTCTATGGCTACACCTTC,CASSSSRGGRDSLYGYTF
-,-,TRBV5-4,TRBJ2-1,TGTGCCAGCAGCCTGACGGGGGTGGATGAGCAGTTCTTC,CASSLTGVDEQFF
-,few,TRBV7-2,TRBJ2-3,TGTGCCAGCAGCCCATCCTATCGCTCTAGCCGCACAGATACGCAGTATTTT,CASSPSYRSSRTDTQYF
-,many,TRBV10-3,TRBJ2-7,TGTGCCATCAGCGAGACGTACGAGCAGTACTTC,CAISETYEQYF
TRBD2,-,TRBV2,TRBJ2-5,TGTGCCAGCAGTGAAGCGCCAGGCGGGGGGCTTGGGTACCAAGAGACCCAGTACTTC,CASSEAPGGGLGYQETQYF
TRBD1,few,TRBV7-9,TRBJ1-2,TGTGCCAGCAGCTTAGAGCAGGGGGCGATCTCCGGCTACACCTTC,CASSLEQGAISGYTF
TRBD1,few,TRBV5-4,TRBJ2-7,TGTGCCAGCAGCTTGAAGGGACAGTACGAGCAGTACTTC,CASSLKGQYEQYF
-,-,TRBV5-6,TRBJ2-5,TGTGCCAGCAGCTTGGGACAGTGGGAGACCCAGTACTTC,CASSLGQWETQYF
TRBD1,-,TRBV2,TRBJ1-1,TGTGCCAGTAACAGGGACAGCGCTGAAGCTTTCTTT,CASNRDSAEAFF
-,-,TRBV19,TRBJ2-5,TGTGCCAGTAGTGTGCGGGTCACGCAAGAGACCCAGTACTTC,CASSVRVTQETQYF